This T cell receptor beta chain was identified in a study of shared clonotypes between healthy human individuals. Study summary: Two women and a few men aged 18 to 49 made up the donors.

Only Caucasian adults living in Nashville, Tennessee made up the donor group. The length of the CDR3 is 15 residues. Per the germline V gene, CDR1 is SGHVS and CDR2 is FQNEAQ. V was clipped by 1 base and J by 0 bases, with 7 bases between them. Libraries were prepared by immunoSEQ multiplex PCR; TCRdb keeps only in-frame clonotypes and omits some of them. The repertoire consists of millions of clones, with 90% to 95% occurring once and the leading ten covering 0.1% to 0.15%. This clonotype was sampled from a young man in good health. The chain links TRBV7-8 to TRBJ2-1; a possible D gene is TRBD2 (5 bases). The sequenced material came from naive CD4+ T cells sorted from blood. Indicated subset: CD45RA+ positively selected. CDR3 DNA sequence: TGTGCCAGCAGCTTAGTGGGGAGCTCCTACAATGAGCAGTTCTTC. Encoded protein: CASSLVGSSYNEQFF.